This is a list of T cell receptor beta chains from one sample in a study of cytomegalovirus exposure and HLA in healthy donors. Some clones are missing from TCRdb's copy, which holds only in-frame ones; the method was immunoSEQ multiplex PCR. The sample contains about 62,000 clones, roughly 75% of which appear only once. The sequencing sample was made of PBMCs. These receptors all come from a young woman in good health and CMV-seronegative. CDR3s include the opening cysteine and the closing phenylalanine or tryptophan. A D gene is named only where the DNA matches it firmly. Not all rows give a size; the values are once, few, many and, for expanded clones, a class.

clone_size: NA; j_call: TRBJ2-2; v_call: TRBV19; d_call: NA; cdr3_nt: TGTGCCAGTACCACAGGGAACACCGGGGAGCTGTTTTTT; cdr3_aa: CASTTGNTGELFF
clone_size: NA; j_call: TRBJ2-2; v_call: TRBV7-2; d_call: TRBD2; cdr3_nt: TGTGCCAGCAGCTTAGAAGGACTAGCGCTCACCGGGGAGCTGTTTTTT; cdr3_aa: CASSLEGLALTGELFF
clone_size: NA; j_call: TRBJ1-5; v_call: TRBV6-5; d_call: NA; cdr3_nt: TGTGCCAGCAGTAGAGGGGGTTTGGGCAATCAGCCCCAGCATTTT; cdr3_aa: CASSRGGLGNQPQHF
clone_size: NA; j_call: TRBJ2-1; v_call: TRBV11-2; d_call: NA; cdr3_nt: TGTGCCAGCAGCTTCCGGGGAAGCTCCTACAATGAGCAGTTCTTC; cdr3_aa: CASSFRGSSYNEQFF
clone_size: NA; j_call: TRBJ1-1; v_call: TRBV5-1; d_call: NA; cdr3_nt: TGCGCCAGCAGGCGTGCCGGGGTGAACACTGAAGCTTTCTTT; cdr3_aa: CASRRAGVNTEAFF
clone_size: NA; j_call: TRBJ1-6; v_call: TRBV19; d_call: NA; cdr3_nt: TGTGCCAGTAGTAGGGCGGGATCACCCCTCCACTTT; cdr3_aa: CASSRAGSPLHF
clone_size: few; j_call: TRBJ2-5; v_call: TRBV29-1; d_call: TRBD2; cdr3_nt: TGCAGCGTTAAGACTAGCGGGGGCTCGGTGGGCCGGGAGACCCAGTACTTC; cdr3_aa: CSVKTSGGSVGRETQYF
clone_size: NA; j_call: TRBJ2-3; v_call: TRBV18; d_call: NA; cdr3_nt: TGTGCCAGCTCACCGACAGGACCCCCCGGAGATACGCAGTATTTT; cdr3_aa: CASSPTGPPGDTQYF
clone_size: NA; j_call: TRBJ2-2; v_call: TRBV5-1; d_call: TRBD1; cdr3_nt: TGCGCCAGCAGCTTGCAGACAGGGGGCGAAACCGGGGAGCTGTTTTTT; cdr3_aa: CASSLQTGGETGELFF
clone_size: few; j_call: TRBJ2-3; v_call: TRBV9; d_call: TRBD2; cdr3_nt: TGTGCCAGCAGCGTAGAAGCGGGAGCGAGCAATACGCAGTATTTT; cdr3_aa: CASSVEAGASNTQYF
clone_size: few; j_call: TRBJ2-1; v_call: TRBV11-2; d_call: NA; cdr3_nt: TGTGCCAGCAGTAAGGGGTTGAACAATGAGCAGTTCTTC; cdr3_aa: CASSKGLNNEQFF
clone_size: few; j_call: TRBJ1-6; v_call: TRBV7-9; d_call: NA; cdr3_nt: TGTGCCAGCAGCTTGGAGCAATATAATTCACCCCTCCACTTT; cdr3_aa: CASSLEQYNSPLHF
clone_size: NA; j_call: TRBJ2-5; v_call: TRBV10-2; d_call: NA; cdr3_nt: TGCGCCAGCAGTGAGGGGGGGTGGGAGACCCAGTACTTC; cdr3_aa: CASSEGGWETQYF
clone_size: NA; j_call: TRBJ1-4; v_call: TRBV2; d_call: TRBD1; cdr3_nt: TGTGCCAGCAGTGAAGAGGAGACAGGGGGAGAAAAACTGTTTTTT; cdr3_aa: CASSEEETGGEKLFF
clone_size: once; j_call: TRBJ2-1; v_call: TRBV19; d_call: NA; cdr3_nt: TGTGCCAGTAGTCCGGGACTTAGCGCCTACAATGAGCAGTTCTTC; cdr3_aa: CASSPGLSAYNEQFF
clone_size: NA; j_call: TRBJ2-1; v_call: TRBV5-4; d_call: TRBD2; cdr3_nt: TGTGCCAGCACCTTGGGGTGGGCTAGCGGGAGAAGTGAGCAGTTCTTC; cdr3_aa: CASTLGWASGRSEQFF
clone_size: once; j_call: TRBJ2-1; v_call: TRBV5-6; d_call: NA; cdr3_nt: TGTGCCAGCAGCTTGCAGCGGGCCTCCTACAATGAGCAGTTCTTC; cdr3_aa: CASSLQRASYNEQFF
clone_size: NA; j_call: TRBJ1-5; v_call: TRBV7-2; d_call: NA; cdr3_nt: TGTGCCAGCGGCCCGTCGACTCCTAGAAGCAATCAGCCCCAGCATTTT; cdr3_aa: CASGPSTPRSNQPQHF
clone_size: NA; j_call: TRBJ2-3; v_call: TRBV23-1; d_call: NA; cdr3_nt: TGCGCACATGTCGGGAACCTCCTCACAGATACGCAGTATTTT; cdr3_aa: CAHVGNLLTDTQYF
clone_size: NA; j_call: TRBJ1-5; v_call: TRBV29-1; d_call: TRBD1; cdr3_nt: TGCAGCGTTCGGGACAGCCAGGTTGATCAGCCCCAGCATTTT; cdr3_aa: CSVRDSQVDQPQHF
clone_size: NA; j_call: TRBJ2-1; v_call: TRBV4-2; d_call: TRBD2; cdr3_nt: TGTGCCAGCAGTCCTATCTCTAGCGGGAGCGTCGATGAGCAGTTCTTC; cdr3_aa: CASSPISSGSVDEQFF
clone_size: once; j_call: TRBJ2-3; v_call: TRBV5-4; d_call: NA; cdr3_nt: TGTGCCAGCAGCCCGATGACAGGTACCACAGATACGCAGTATTTT; cdr3_aa: CASSPMTGTTDTQYF
clone_size: once; j_call: TRBJ2-1; v_call: TRBV5-6; d_call: TRBD1; cdr3_nt: TGTGCCAGCAGCTTCGACAGGGTTGAGCAGTTCTTC; cdr3_aa: CASSFDRVEQFF
clone_size: NA; j_call: TRBJ2-7; v_call: TRBV28; d_call: TRBD1; cdr3_nt: TGTGCCAGCAGTTCCGGACAGGATAGTATTTTCTACGAGCAGTACTTC; cdr3_aa: CASSSGQDSIFYEQYF
clone_size: NA; j_call: TRBJ1-1; v_call: TRBV30; d_call: TRBD1; cdr3_nt: TGTGCCTGGAGTATACAGGGGAGGACTGAAGCTTTCTTT; cdr3_aa: CAWSIQGRTEAFF
clone_size: NA; j_call: TRBJ2-5; v_call: TRBV7-2; d_call: NA; cdr3_nt: TGTGCCAGCAGCCAACGGAGAACTGAGACCCAAGAGACCCAGTACTTC; cdr3_aa: CASSQRRTETQETQYF
clone_size: NA; j_call: TRBJ1-1; v_call: TRBV6-6; d_call: NA; cdr3_nt: TGTGCCAGCAGTTCCCCCAAGGCAGGGATTAGGGAAGCTTTCTTT; cdr3_aa: CASSSPKAGIREAFF
clone_size: once; j_call: TRBJ2-5; v_call: TRBV18; d_call: NA; cdr3_nt: TGTGCCAGCTCACAAAGCAGGGCCCAAGAGACCCAGTACTTC; cdr3_aa: CASSQSRAQETQYF
clone_size: NA; j_call: TRBJ2-1; v_call: TRBV5-1; d_call: TRBD2; cdr3_nt: TGCGCCAGCGACCCTTCGGGACTAGCGGGAGGTGAGCAGTTCTTC; cdr3_aa: CASDPSGLAGGEQFF
clone_size: NA; j_call: TRBJ1-1; v_call: TRBV6-5; d_call: NA; cdr3_nt: TGTGCCAGCAGTTACTCGACAGGCTACACTGAAGCTTTCTTT; cdr3_aa: CASSYSTGYTEAFF
clone_size: NA; j_call: TRBJ1-2; v_call: TRBV28; d_call: TRBD1; cdr3_nt: TGTGCCAGCAGTCGGGACAGGGGGTCTAGATACACCTTC; cdr3_aa: CASSRDRGSRYTF
clone_size: NA; j_call: TRBJ1-1; v_call: TRBV19; d_call: NA; cdr3_nt: TGTGCCGCCGGGGTAGGAATGAACACTGAAGCTTTCTTT; cdr3_aa: CAAGVGMNTEAFF
clone_size: NA; j_call: TRBJ1-5; v_call: TRBV6-1; d_call: TRBD1; cdr3_nt: TGTGCCAGCAGTCCACCGCTGGACAGGGCTCAGCCCCAGCATTTT; cdr3_aa: CASSPPLDRAQPQHF
clone_size: NA; j_call: TRBJ2-3; v_call: TRBV7-8; d_call: TRBD1; cdr3_nt: TGTGCCAGCAGCTTGGACAGGGGGCGGGATACGCAGTATTTT; cdr3_aa: CASSLDRGRDTQYF
clone_size: NA; j_call: TRBJ2-1; v_call: TRBV7-2; d_call: TRBD1; cdr3_nt: TGTGCCAGCAGCTCAGTTGGGACAGTTTACAATGAGCAGTTCTTC; cdr3_aa: CASSSVGTVYNEQFF
clone_size: NA; j_call: TRBJ2-3; v_call: TRBV4-1; d_call: TRBD2; cdr3_nt: TGCGCCAGCAGCTTGCGGGAGGGGAGGACAGATACGCAGTATTTT; cdr3_aa: CASSLREGRTDTQYF
clone_size: few; j_call: TRBJ1-5; v_call: TRBV4-1; d_call: NA; cdr3_nt: TGCGCCAGCAGCCCTGCGGGGGAGGGCAATCAGCCCCAGCATTTT; cdr3_aa: CASSPAGEGNQPQHF
clone_size: few; j_call: TRBJ1-3; v_call: TRBV2; d_call: TRBD1; cdr3_nt: TGTGCCAGCAGTGAGACCGACAGGGGCGGAAACACCATATATTTT; cdr3_aa: CASSETDRGGNTIYF
clone_size: NA; j_call: TRBJ1-5; v_call: TRBV6-1; d_call: NA; cdr3_nt: TGTGCCAGCTGCAGAGCGAACAATCAGCCCCAGCATTTT; cdr3_aa: CASCRANNQPQHF
clone_size: NA; j_call: TRBJ2-5; v_call: TRBV9; d_call: NA; cdr3_nt: TGTGCCAGCAGCGTAGGGAGGGGAAATCACTTCCAAGAGACCCAGTACTTC; cdr3_aa: CASSVGRGNHFQETQYF
clone_size: NA; j_call: TRBJ2-7; v_call: TRBV5-4; d_call: TRBD1; cdr3_nt: TGTGCCAGCAGCTTGGCCAGGACAGGGTCCTACGAGCAGTACTTC; cdr3_aa: CASSLARTGSYEQYF
clone_size: NA; j_call: TRBJ2-7; v_call: TRBV5-8; d_call: TRBD1; cdr3_nt: TGTGCCAGCAGCGACCGACAGGGCGCTTACGAGCAGTACTTC; cdr3_aa: CASSDRQGAYEQYF
clone_size: NA; j_call: TRBJ2-7; v_call: TRBV6-5; d_call: TRBD1; cdr3_nt: TGTGCCAGCAGTCCTCAGCGGACAGGGGTGTACGAGCAGTACTTC; cdr3_aa: CASSPQRTGVYEQYF
clone_size: NA; j_call: TRBJ1-6; v_call: TRBV6-5; d_call: NA; cdr3_nt: TGTGCCAGCAGTTTACAGGGTAATTCACCCCTCCACTTT; cdr3_aa: CASSLQGNSPLHF
clone_size: NA; j_call: TRBJ2-1; v_call: TRBV5-1; d_call: TRBD2; cdr3_nt: TGCGCCAGCAGCCCGGGACTAGTCGGGTCTTCGGATGAGCAGTTCTTC; cdr3_aa: CASSPGLVGSSDEQFF